This entry concerns a single T cell receptor beta chain. The data stem from a study of identical twins. A universal primer site was incorporated via template switching, and the cDNA contained unique molecular identifiers. MiXCR was run by TCRdb on the 5' RACE reads, yielding one entry per CDR3 protein. Of approximately 150,000 distinct CDR3 sequences detected, around 3.5% appear once; the ten largest clones hold approximately 7.6%. The CDR3 loop spans 16 amino acids. V dropped 0 bases and J dropped 2 bases, with 14 bases sitting between them. The V gene's germline CDR1 is DFQATT and CDR2 SNEGSKA (reference sequence).

The chain recombines TRBV20-1 with TRBJ1-5; D might be TRBD1 (6 bases). The material sequenced was memory T cells sorted from blood. This clonotype originated in a man younger than 30 in good health. CDR3 sequence reads: CSARDGGQGGNQPQHF. CDR3 bases: TGCAGTGCTAGAGATGGGGGCCAGGGAGGCAATCAGCCCCAGCATTTT.